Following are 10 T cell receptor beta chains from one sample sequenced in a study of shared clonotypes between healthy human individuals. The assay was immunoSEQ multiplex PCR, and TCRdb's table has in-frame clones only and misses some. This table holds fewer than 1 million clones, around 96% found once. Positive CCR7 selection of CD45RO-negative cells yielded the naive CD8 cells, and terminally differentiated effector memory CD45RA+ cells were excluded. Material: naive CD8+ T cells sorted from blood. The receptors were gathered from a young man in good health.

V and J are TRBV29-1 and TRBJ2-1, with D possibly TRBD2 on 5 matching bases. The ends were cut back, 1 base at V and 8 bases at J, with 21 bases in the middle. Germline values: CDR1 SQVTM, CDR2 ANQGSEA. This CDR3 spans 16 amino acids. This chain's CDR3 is CSVEGGFEGDSHEQFF. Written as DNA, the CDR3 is TGCAGCGTTGAAGGAGGGTTCGAGGGAGATTCGCATGAGCAGTTCTTC.

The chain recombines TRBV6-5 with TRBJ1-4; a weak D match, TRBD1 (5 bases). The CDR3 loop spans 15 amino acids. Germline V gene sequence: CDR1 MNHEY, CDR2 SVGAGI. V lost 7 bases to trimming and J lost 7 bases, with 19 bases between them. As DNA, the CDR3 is TGTGCCAGCACCCTTACCGGGACGTCGGGTGAAAAACTGTTTTTT. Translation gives CASTLTGTSGEKLFF.

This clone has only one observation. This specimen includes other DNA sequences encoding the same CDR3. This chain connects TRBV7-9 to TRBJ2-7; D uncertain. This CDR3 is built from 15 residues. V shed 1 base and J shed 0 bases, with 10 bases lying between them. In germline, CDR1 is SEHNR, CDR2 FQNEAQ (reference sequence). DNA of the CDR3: TGTGCCAGCAGCTTAGTTGCAGGTAGCTCCTACGAGCAGTACTTC. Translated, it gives CASSLVAGSSYEQYF. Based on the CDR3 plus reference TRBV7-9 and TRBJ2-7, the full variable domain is DTGVSQNPRHKITKRGQNVTFRCDPISEHNRLYWYRQTLGQGPEFLTYFQNEAQLEKSRLLSDRFSAERPKGSFSTLEIQRTEQGDSAMYLCASSLVAGSSYEQYFGPGTRLTVT.

In DNA form, the CDR3 reads TGTGCCAGCAGCCACCCCGTTGGGGGTACCTACAATGAGCAGTTCTTC. As protein: CASSHPVGGTYNEQFF. V and J are TRBV9 and TRBJ2-1, with D perhaps assigned TRBD1 or TRBD2 (5 bases each). V gave up 4 bases and J gave up 2 bases, with 16 bases separating them. The germline V gene has CDR1 SGDLS and CDR2 YYNGEE. CDR3 length equals 16 residues.

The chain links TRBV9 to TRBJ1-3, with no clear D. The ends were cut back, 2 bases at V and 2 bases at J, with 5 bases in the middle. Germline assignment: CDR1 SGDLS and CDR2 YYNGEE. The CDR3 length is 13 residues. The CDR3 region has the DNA TGTGCCAGCAGCGTCAGGACTGGAAACACCATATATTTT. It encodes CASSVRTGNTIYF.

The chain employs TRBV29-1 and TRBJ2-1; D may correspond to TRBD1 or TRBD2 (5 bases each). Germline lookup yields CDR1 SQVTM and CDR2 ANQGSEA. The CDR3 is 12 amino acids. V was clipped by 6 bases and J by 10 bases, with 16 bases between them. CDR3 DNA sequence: TGCAGCGTCCCTTGGGGGAGTCGGGAGCAGTTCTTC. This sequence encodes CSVPWGSREQFF.

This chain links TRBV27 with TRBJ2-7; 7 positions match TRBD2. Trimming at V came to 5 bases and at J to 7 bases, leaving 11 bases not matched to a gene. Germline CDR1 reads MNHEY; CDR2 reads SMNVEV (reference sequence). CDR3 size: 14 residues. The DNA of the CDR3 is TGTGCCAGCAGTCCACCGGGACTAACGGGAGAGCAGTACTTC. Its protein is CASSPPGLTGEQYF.

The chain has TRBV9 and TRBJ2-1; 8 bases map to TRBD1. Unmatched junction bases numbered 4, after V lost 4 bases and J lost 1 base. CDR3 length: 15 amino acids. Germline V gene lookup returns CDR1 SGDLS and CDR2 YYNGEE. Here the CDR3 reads CASSPRDRSYNEQFF. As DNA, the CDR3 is TGTGCCAGCAGCCCCCGGGACAGGTCCTACAATGAGCAGTTCTTC.

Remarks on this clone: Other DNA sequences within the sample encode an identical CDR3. The CDR3 coding sequence is TGTGCCAGCAGTTACGAAGGCTACGAGCAGTACTTC. This encodes CASSYEGYEQYF. The chain combines TRBV6-5 with TRBJ2-7; no firm D call. Germline values: CDR1 MNHEY, CDR2 SVGAGI. CDR3 length equals 12 residues. Trimming shortened V by 2 bases and J by 3 bases, and 5 bases separated the two germline ends.

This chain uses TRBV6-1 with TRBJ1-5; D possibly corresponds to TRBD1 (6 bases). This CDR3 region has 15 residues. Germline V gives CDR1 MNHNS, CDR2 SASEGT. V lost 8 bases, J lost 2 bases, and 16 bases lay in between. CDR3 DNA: TGTGCCAGCCTAGGGGGTATTTGGGGCAATCAGCCCCAGCATTTT. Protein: CASLGGIWGNQPQHF.